This TCR beta chain was sequenced for a study of T-cell memory formation after mild COVID-19. Regarding the study as a whole: Shrinking CD4+ clones resided mostly in CM and EM, and CD8+ ones in EMRA. Nothing showed for sure that second-wave clones peaking on day 37 were SARS-CoV-2 specific.

From 5'RACE with constant-segment primers came TCR alpha and TCR beta cDNA libraries that carried sample barcodes and UMIs. MiXCR was run by TCRdb on the 5' RACE reads, yielding one entry per CDR3 protein. Among roughly 240,000 distinct CDR3 sequences, roughly 16% were seen once, and the ten largest hold about a fifth. This CDR3 comprises 14 residues. The germline V gene encodes CDR1 SGHRS and CDR2 YFSETQ. Trimming shortened V by 3 bases and J by 3 bases, and 9 bases separated the two germline ends. This clonotype was counted ten times or more. What it recognizes is unknown. The V gene is TRBV5-1, the J gene TRBJ1-4; no firm D call. This clonotype was obtained from a man aged 18 to 30 who had mild COVID-19 (a few samples of this study predate the infection). Cell type and time point are not known. The specimen was PBMCs or a T cell subset sorted from them (not recorded which). CDR3 coding DNA: TGCGCCAGCAGCTACACCCCGGCTAATGAAAAACTGTTTTTT. Translation gives CASSYTPANEKLFF.